Listed below are T cell receptor beta chains from one sample, sequenced in a study of T cell clonotyping in hematopoietic cell transplantation. Clones were sequenced by immunoSEQ multiplex PCR, and TCRdb holds only the in-frame ones, with some missing. The sample records roughly 40,000 clones, roughly 92% being singletons. Input material: peripheral blood mononuclear cells. The origin of the receptors is a woman in her forties or fifties in good health. Some clones in this sample may be carry-over from other donors' samples. The CDR3 runs from the conserved cysteine through the conserved F or W. The order of the fields is D gene, J gene, clone size, V gene, CDR3 DNA, CDR3 protein. A D gene is named only where the DNA matches it firmly. Size is stated for part of the rows, as once, few or many counts, or as a class when the clone is expanded.

>NA|TRBJ1-1|NA|TRBV6-6
TGTGCCAGCAGTTTCCAGGGTGAAGGGAACACTGAAGCTTTCTTT
CASSFQGEGNTEAFF
>TRBD1|TRBJ2-5|once|TRBV6-1
TGTGCCAGCGGACAGGACCCTGAAGAGTCCCAGTACTTC
CASGQDPEESQYF
>NA|TRBJ2-5|NA|TRBV5-1
TGCGCCAGCAGCTTACAGGCTAGTCGAGAAGGGACCCAGTACTTC
CASSLQASREGTQYF
>TRBD1|TRBJ1-2|NA|TRBV7-9
TGTGCCAGCAGCTTACAGGGGGTAAACTATGGCTACACCTTC
CASSLQGVNYGYTF
>NA|TRBJ2-7|NA|TRBV6-5
TGTGCCAGCAGTTACGGCAGAGGGGGGGACGAGCAGTACTTC
CASSYGRGGDEQYF
>NA|TRBJ2-3|NA|TRBV4-3
TGCGCCAGCAGCCAGTTACCGGGGGTCCCGGGGGATACGCAGTATTTT
CASSQLPGVPGDTQYF
>NA|TRBJ1-5|NA|TRBV7-2
TGTGCCAGCAGCTTATACGGGGTAAGGCCTAATCAGCCCCAGCATTTT
CASSLYGVRPNQPQHF
>TRBD2|TRBJ2-3|NA|TRBV5-5
TGTGCCAGCAGCCCCCTAGCGGGGGAAGGAGCGCAGTATTTT
CASSPLAGEGAQYF
>NA|TRBJ1-1|NA|TRBV13
TGTGCCAGCAGCTTAGGGGTGTTCACTGAAGCTTTCTTT
CASSLGVFTEAFF
>NA|TRBJ2-2|NA|TRBV7-9
TGTGCCAGCAGCTTAGATGGGCCACTGAACACCGGGGAGCTGTTTTTT
CASSLDGPLNTGELFF
>NA|TRBJ2-3|NA|TRBV7-2
TGTGCCAGCGGCGGATTCACAGATACGCAGTATTTT
CASGGFTDTQYF
>NA|TRBJ2-3|NA|TRBV5-4
TGTGCCAGCAGCTTGGGTGCGGCCGGCCTCTCGCTAGATACGCAGTATTTT
CASSLGAAGLSLDTQYF
>TRBD2|TRBJ2-1|NA|TRBV2
TGTGCCAGCAGTGAGTCTAGCGGGGGGGTATATGAGCAGTTCTTC
CASSESSGGVYEQFF
>NA|TRBJ2-2|NA|TRBV6-5
TGTGCCAGCCTTGACACCGGGGAGCTGTTTTTT
CASLDTGELFF
>NA|TRBJ1-5|few|TRBV27
TGTGCCAGCAGCTGGACAGCGTTAGGTTCCCAGCATTTT
CASSWTALGSQHF
>TRBD1|TRBJ2-3|NA|TRBV7-7
TGTGCCAGCAGCTTAGGGACGGACAGGACATTAGATACGCAGTATTTT
CASSLGTDRTLDTQYF
>TRBD2|TRBJ2-2|NA|TRBV19
TGTGCCAGTAGTAACGGGAGGGAAGAGAACACCGGGGAGCTGTTTTTT
CASSNGREENTGELFF
>TRBD1|TRBJ1-6|NA|TRBV27
TGTGCCAGCAGTTCCCATCCGGGACAGGGGGCTTCACCCCTCCACTTT
CASSSHPGQGASPLHF
>TRBD2|TRBJ2-3|NA|TRBV5-1
TGCGCCAGCAGCTGGGCGGGGGGCCAGGGAGATACGCAGTATTTT
CASSWAGGQGDTQYF
>TRBD1|TRBJ1-1|NA|TRBV5-6
TGTGCCAGCAGCTTGGTCTTGGGACAGCTGAACACTGAAGCTTTCTTT
CASSLVLGQLNTEAFF
>NA|TRBJ1-5|NA|TRBV5-4
TGTGCCAGCAGTTGGTATGGCAATCAGCCCCAGCATTTT
CASSWYGNQPQHF
>NA|TRBJ2-5|once|TRBV5-1
TGCGCCAGCAGCCTTGAAGAGACCCAGTACTTC
CASSLEETQYF
>NA|TRBJ2-1|NA|TRBV7-9
TGTGCCAGCAGCTTAGCTTTAGGGGGCTACAATGAGCAGTTCTTC
CASSLALGGYNEQFF
>TRBD1|TRBJ1-2|NA|TRBV25-1
TGTGCCAGCAGTCACCGGGACAGGGATTTGCGGGGCTACACCTTC
CASSHRDRDLRGYTF
>TRBD1|TRBJ1-2|NA|TRBV19
TGTGCCAGTAGTATAGGAGGGACAGGGGACTATGGCTACACCTTC
CASSIGGTGDYGYTF
>TRBD1|TRBJ2-7|NA|TRBV5-4
TGTGCCAGCAGCTTGGAGGGGGCGATCCCCTACGAGCAGTACTTC
CASSLEGAIPYEQYF
>NA|TRBJ1-2|once|TRBV29-1
TGCAGCGTTGGTGGCGTAGGCTATGGCTACACCTTC
CSVGGVGYGYTF
>TRBD2|TRBJ2-3|once|TRBV6-4
TGTGCCAGCACCTTACTAGCGGGAGTTGGATCGCCAGATACGCAGTATTTT
CASTLLAGVGSPDTQYF
>TRBD1|TRBJ1-2|once|TRBV4-3
TGCGCCAGCAGCCAAGATCCGGGACAGGGAAACTATGGCTACACCTTC
CASSQDPGQGNYGYTF
>NA|TRBJ1-5|NA|TRBV7-8
TGTGCCAGCAGCTTAGGATGGGGGAGGCCTCAGCCCCAGCATTTT
CASSLGWGRPQPQHF
>TRBD1|TRBJ2-5|NA|TRBV2
TGTGCCAGTAACAGGGGTCCCTTGATGGAGACCCAGTACTTC
CASNRGPLMETQYF
>NA|TRBJ1-1|NA|TRBV5-1
TGCGCCAGCAGCTTGGAACAGATAAATGAAGCTTTCTTT
CASSLEQINEAFF
>NA|TRBJ1-2|NA|TRBV7-9
TGTGCCAGCAGCTCGGAAACGACACATAACTATGGCTACACCTTC
CASSSETTHNYGYTF
>NA|TRBJ2-7|NA|TRBV4-1
TGCGCCAGCAGCCGCACGGGACTTGGGGAGCAGTACTTC
CASSRTGLGEQYF
>NA|TRBJ2-2|NA|TRBV4-1
TGCGCCAGCAGCCAGGTGCAGGGTGGTTTAACCGGGGAGCTGTTTTTT
CASSQVQGGLTGELFF
>NA|TRBJ2-7|NA|TRBV19
TGTGCCAGTATGGACTCAGGAGGACCCCGCTACGAGCAGTACTTC
CASMDSGGPRYEQYF
>NA|TRBJ1-2|NA|TRBV20-1
TGCAGTGCGGGGAGGGACTATGGCTACACCTTC
CSAGRDYGYTF
>NA|TRBJ1-1|NA|TRBV28
TGTGCCAGCACCGCGCGGGGGCACACTGAAGCTTTCTTT
CASTARGHTEAFF
>TRBD2|TRBJ2-5|NA|TRBV5-1
TGCGCCAGCAGTACTAGCGGCCAAGAGACCCAGTACTTC
CASSTSGQETQYF
>NA|TRBJ2-3|NA|TRBV7-8
TGTGCCAGCAGCCGATCCTCGGATAGCTCAGATACGCAGTATTTT
CASSRSSDSSDTQYF
>NA|TRBJ2-7|NA|TRBV5-6
TGTGCCAGCAGCAGGGACCGAGTATCCTACGAGCAGTACTTC
CASSRDRVSYEQYF
>NA|TRBJ1-6|NA|TRBV11-2
TGTGCCAGCAGCCCGCTCCGGGATTCACCCCTCCACTTT
CASSPLRDSPLHF
>NA|TRBJ1-5|NA|TRBV19
TGTGCCAGTAGTCCCGAATTTGGGGGGGTCACAAATCAGCCCCAGCATTTT
CASSPEFGGVTNQPQHF
>TRBD1|TRBJ2-2|NA|TRBV29-1
TGCAGCGTAAACAGGGGCCCTGGCACCGGGGAGCTGTTTTTT
CSVNRGPGTGELFF
>NA|TRBJ1-2|NA|TRBV19
TGTGCCAGTAGTATCGGGACACTGAACTATGGCTACACCTTC
CASSIGTLNYGYTF
>TRBD1|TRBJ2-7|NA|TRBV19
TGTGCCAGTAGTATAGGCGGTTCCGGGACAGGGGGCCACGAGCAGTACTTC
CASSIGGSGTGGHEQYF
>NA|TRBJ1-2|NA|TRBV28
TGTGCCAGCAGTTCCCTCCAGGGCGTTGGCTACACCTTC
CASSSLQGVGYTF
>TRBD1|TRBJ1-1|NA|TRBV5-1
TGCGCCAGCAGCTTGGAAGGGGGCTACACTGAAGCTTTCTTT
CASSLEGGYTEAFF
>TRBD1|TRBJ1-1|NA|TRBV6-5
TGTGCCAGCAGTGGCGGGACAGTCACTGAAGCTTTCTTT
CASSGGTVTEAFF
>NA|TRBJ1-2|NA|TRBV5-1
TGCGCCAGCAGCTTAGGGGCCTTCTACGATGGCTACACCTTC
CASSLGAFYDGYTF
>NA|TRBJ1-2|NA|TRBV7-9
TGTGCCAGCAGCTTAGGGGACATAAGGGACAACTATGGCTACACCTTC
CASSLGDIRDNYGYTF
>TRBD1|TRBJ2-2|NA|TRBV29-1
TGCAGCGCAAAGGATCAGGGGGCGAACACCGGGGAGCTGTTTTTT
CSAKDQGANTGELFF
>NA|TRBJ1-4|NA|TRBV23-1
TGCGCCAGCAGTCAATCACGGTCCGGCCTGACTAATAATGAAAAACTGTTTTTT
CASSQSRSGLTNNEKLFF
>NA|TRBJ2-5|NA|TRBV7-9
TGTGCCAGCCTGGGGCCCAGTTTAGAGACCCAGTACTTC
CASLGPSLETQYF
>NA|TRBJ1-2|once|TRBV6-6
TGTGCCAGCACGGCCGGGGGGAACTATGGCTACACCTTC
CASTAGGNYGYTF
>NA|TRBJ1-3|few|TRBV6-1
TGTGCCAGCAGTAACATTGTCGGAAACACCATATATTTT
CASSNIVGNTIYF
>TRBD1|TRBJ1-5|NA|TRBV6-1
TGTGCCAGCAGTTTCGAGACAGGGAGCAATCAGCCCCAGCATTTT
CASSFETGSNQPQHF